The entry below describes one T cell receptor (beta chain). Its antigen is currently unknown. The data are from a study of T cell repertoires in cytomegalovirus infection. In the study overall: The public TCR beta signatures pointed to both CMV infection and matching HLA type. Notes on the study in general: Clonotype analysis showed dominance of the ex vivo response by HLA-C-restricted CMV-specific TCR beta clonotypes.

TCRdb reanalysed the reads using MiXCR and keeps one entry per CDR3 protein. The sample lists about half a million distinct CDR3 sequences, about 42% occurring once. CDR3 length: 15 amino acids. The germline CDR1 and CDR2 sequences are SGHTA and FQGNSA. V was shortened by 1 base and J by 5 bases, with 12 bases between the two germline ends. This rearrangement joins TRBV7-2 to TRBJ2-1, with D hard to call. This TCR derives from a human donor in good health (CMV status not recorded). Some clones in this sample may be carry-over from other donors' samples. The material sequenced was cultured PBMCs, taken from culture after CMV antigen stimulation. CDR3 DNA: TGTGCCAGCAGCTTAGGGTCGGCCAGTCACAATGAGCAGTTCTTC. Amino acid sequence: CASSLGSASHNEQFF.